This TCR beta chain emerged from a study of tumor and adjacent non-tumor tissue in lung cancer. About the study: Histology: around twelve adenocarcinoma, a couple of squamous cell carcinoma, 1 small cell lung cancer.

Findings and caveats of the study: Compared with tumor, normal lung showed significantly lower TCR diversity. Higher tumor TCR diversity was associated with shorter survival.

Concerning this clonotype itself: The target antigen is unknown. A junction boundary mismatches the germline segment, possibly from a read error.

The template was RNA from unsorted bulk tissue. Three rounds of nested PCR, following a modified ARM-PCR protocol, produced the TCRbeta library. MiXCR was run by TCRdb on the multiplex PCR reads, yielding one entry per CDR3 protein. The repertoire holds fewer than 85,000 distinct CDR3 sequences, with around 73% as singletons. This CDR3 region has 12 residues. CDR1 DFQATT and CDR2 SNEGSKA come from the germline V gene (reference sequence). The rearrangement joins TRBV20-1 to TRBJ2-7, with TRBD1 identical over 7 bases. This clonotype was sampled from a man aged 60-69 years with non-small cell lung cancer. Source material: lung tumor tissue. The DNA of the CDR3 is TGCAGTGCGAGGGACAGATCCTACGAGCATTACTTC. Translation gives CSARDRSYEHYF.